This TCR beta chain was captured by sequencing in a study of blood T cell repertoires in COVID-19. Sequencing used immunoSEQ multiplex PCR; TCRdb keeps in-frame clones, though not all of them. The sample records around 120,000 clones, less than 90% being singletons. CDR3 length: 14 amino acids. V was clipped by 3 bases and J by 1 base, with 10 bases between them. Germline CDR1 and CDR2: GTSNPN and SVGIG (reference sequence). The chain couples TRBV30 to TRBJ1-5; D remains unclear. Sequenced input: peripheral blood. The sequence came from a man older than 75 with acute or convalescent COVID-19. The DNA of the CDR3 is TGTGCCTGGAGGAGCGGAGGAAGCAATCAGCCCCAGCATTTT. This sequence encodes CAWRSGGSNQPQHF.